Described below is a single TCR beta chain sequence and its context. Antigen: not known. This sample is part of a study of cytotoxic CD8 clonotypes in ibrutinib-treated CLL. Across the whole study: Among patients, roughly 25 responded partially and 2 completely; 15 or so then stayed remitted and around twelve progressed after median about 68 months. Mean yields were approximately 270,000 productive templates and 85,000 to 95,000 productive rearrangements per sample. Study-wide points: Clonotypes that were public were uncommon, and they contracted or stayed stable on treatment.

The planned depth of sequencing spanned 1 in 200,000 to 1 in 1 million T cells. Method: immunoSEQ multiplex PCR; TCRdb's copy keeps in-frame clones and lacks some. The data hold more than 70,000 clones, with about four fifths observed a single time. Source: PBMCs, taken after 12 months of ibrutinib treatment. This receptor was obtained from a human donor with chronic lymphocytic leukemia.

The CDR3 DNA reads TGTGCCAGCAGCACTAGCGGGAGCTCCTACGAGCAGTACTTC. Amino acid sequence: CASSTSGSSYEQYF. This chain uses TRBV28 with TRBJ2-7, with TRBD2 matching 11 bases. This CDR3 contains 14 residues. V trimming: 6 bases; J trimming: 0 bases; junction bases outside the gene matches: 1. Germline values: CDR1 MDHEN, CDR2 SYDVKM.